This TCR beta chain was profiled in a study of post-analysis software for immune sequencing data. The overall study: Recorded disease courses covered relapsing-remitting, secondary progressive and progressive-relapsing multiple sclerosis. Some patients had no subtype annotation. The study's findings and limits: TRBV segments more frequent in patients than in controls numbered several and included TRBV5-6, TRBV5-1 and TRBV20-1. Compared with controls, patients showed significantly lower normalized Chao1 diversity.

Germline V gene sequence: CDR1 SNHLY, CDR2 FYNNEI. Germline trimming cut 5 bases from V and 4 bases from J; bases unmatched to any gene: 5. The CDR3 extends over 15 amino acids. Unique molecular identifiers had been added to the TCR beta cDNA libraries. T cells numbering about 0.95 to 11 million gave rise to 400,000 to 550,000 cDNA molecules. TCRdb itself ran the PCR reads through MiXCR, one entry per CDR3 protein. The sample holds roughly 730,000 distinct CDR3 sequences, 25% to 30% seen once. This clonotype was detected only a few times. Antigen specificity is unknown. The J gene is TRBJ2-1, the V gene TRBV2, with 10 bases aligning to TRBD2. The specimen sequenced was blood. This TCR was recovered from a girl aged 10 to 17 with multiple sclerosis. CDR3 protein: CASSTLAGGYNEQFF. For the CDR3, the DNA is TGTGCCAGCAGTACCTTAGCGGGAGGTTACAATGAGCAGTTCTTC. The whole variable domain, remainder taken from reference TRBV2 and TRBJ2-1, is EPEVTQTPSHQVTQMGQEVILRCVPISNHLYFYWYRQILGQKVEFLVSFYNNEISEKSEIFDDQFSVERPDGSNFTLKIRSTKLEDSAMYFCASSTLAGGYNEQFFGPGTRLTVL.